This T cell receptor beta chain originates from a study of T cell repertoires in cytomegalovirus infection. For the study at large: Indications came from public TCR beta signatures; they pointed to CMV infection and to a matching HLA type.

In TCRdb, the reads were re-called with MiXCR into one record per CDR3 protein. The sample lists 600,000 to 700,000 distinct CDR3 sequences; around 30% were seen once. Trimming stripped 6 bases from V and 3 bases from J, with 15 bases between. This CDR3 has 14 amino acids. Germline values: CDR1 SGHTA, CDR2 FQGNSA. Whole-study results and caveats: HLA-C-restricted, CMV-specific TCR beta clonotypes were dominant ex vivo. Cumulated frequencies of public TCR beta families served to identify carriers of CMV plus the relevant HLA.

This clonotype was seen many times. Its target is unknown. The rearrangement joins TRBV7-2 to TRBJ2-7, with no clear D. The sequencing here drew on cultured PBMCs, taken from culture after CMV antigen stimulation. This sequence originates from a human donor in good health (CMV status not recorded). Some clones in this sample may be carry-over from other donors' samples. CDR3 sequence reads: CASSYTTLNYEQYF. As DNA, the CDR3 is TGTGCCAGCAGTTACACAACCCTAAACTACGAGCAGTACTTC. Full variable domain (rest looked up from reference TRBV7-2 and TRBJ2-7): GAGVSQSPSNKVTEKGKDVELRCDPISGHTALYWYRQSLGQGLEFLIYFQGNSAPDKSGLPSDRFSAERTGGSVSTLTIQRTQQEDSAVYLCASSYTTLNYEQYFGPGTRLTVT.